In this sample, the clone carrying this TCR beta chain turned up many times. TCRdb re-called the RT-PCR reads through MiXCR, storing one row per CDR3 protein. The sample has a few hundred thousand distinct CDR3 sequences, 12% to 15% seen once. This specimen comes from a study of patients and donors after allogeneic stem cell transplantation. Germline assignment: CDR1 SQVTM and CDR2 ANQGSEA. The CDR3 extends over 14 amino acids. The V and J ends lost 7 bases and 0 bases, in that order; junction bases with no gene match: 5. The clonotype originates from a human donor who was either an allogeneic HSCT recipient or a stem cell or donor lymphocyte infusion donor (not recorded which). It is not recorded whose cells these are; they may come from a transplant donor. Sequenced material: blood, either unsorted or a sorted T cell fraction (not recorded which). The V gene is TRBV29-1, the J gene TRBJ2-7, with 11 nucleotides matching TRBD1. The CDR3 here is CSASGTGGSYEQYF. The CDR3 region has the DNA TGCAGCGCCTCCGGGACAGGGGGCTCCTACGAGCAGTACTTC.